One sample yielded the 30 T cell receptor beta chains listed below, sequenced in a study of OX40 agonist ivuxolimab in advanced cancers. Here immunoSEQ multiplex PCR was the method, and the copy in TCRdb shows in-frame clones only, minus some. The sample carries around 71,000 clones, about 73% recorded once. Sequences were derived from CD4+ or CD8+ T cells sorted from blood, sampled in a trial of the OX40 agonist ivuxolimab. These receptor sequences come from an adult with an advanced solid tumor such as melanoma, head and neck, liver or kidney cancer.

The V call is TRBV28, the J call TRBJ1-2; D perhaps matches TRBD1 (5 bases). Trimming removed 1 base at V and 13 bases at J, with 19 bases between. The germline gives CDR1 MDHEN, CDR2 SYDVKM. The CDR3 length is 14 residues. CDR3 amino acids: CASSLSVAGRVGTF. The CDR3 DNA is TGTGCCAGCAGTTTATCCGTGGCAGGGAGGGTTGGCACCTTC.

The CDR3 DNA is TGTGCCAGCAGTTTTCGGGCAGGGGGGAACACTGAAGCTTTCTTT. This gives the protein CASSFRAGGNTEAFF. The chain joins TRBV6-5 to TRBJ1-1, with 7 bases identical to TRBD1. CDR1 is MNHEY, CDR2 SVGAGI, per germline. CDR3 length equals 15 residues. Losses at the gene ends were 4 bases for V and 1 base for J; bases not matched to a gene: 6.

V gene TRBV7-2 combines with J gene TRBJ1-1; D not certain. The length of the CDR3 is 13 residues. Germline CDR1 reads SGHTA; CDR2 reads FQGNSA. V was clipped by 7 bases and J by 3 bases, with 12 bases between them. The CDR3 DNA sequence: TGTGCCAGCAACCCCAGGACCTACACTGAAGCTTTCTTT. Its translation: CASNPRTYTEAFF.

In the case of this clone: The conserved final phenylalanine or tryptophan is absent from the CDR3, which likely points to a read error. Because the CDR3's place on the DNA is in doubt, the DNA is left out and the CDR3 is given as listed by TCRdb. The gene calls are TRBV5-6 and TRBJ2-7; TRBD1 is the table's D call and was not checked against the DNA. The CDR3 adds up to 11 amino acids, both ends counted. CDR1 SGHDT and CDR2 YYEEEE come from the germline V gene. CDR3 in amino acids: CASSWWGQVTL.

The rearrangement uses TRBV18 and TRBJ2-5; D possibly corresponds to TRBD2 (5 bases). Trimming removed 6 bases from V and 4 bases from J, with 15 bases in between. The CDR3 totals 14 residues. From germline, CDR1 is KGHSH and CDR2 LQKENI. This CDR3 is CASSPFPEGETQYF. The DNA of the CDR3 is TGTGCCAGCTCGCCGTTCCCAGAGGGAGAGACCCAGTACTTC.

This clone was picked up a small number of times. CDR3 nucleotides: TGTGCCAGCAGCTTAACCCGGTCTATAGGGGTCCACAATGAGCAGTTCTTC. Amino acid sequence: CASSLTRSIGVHNEQFF. The chain employs TRBV7-3 and TRBJ2-1; a weak D match, TRBD1 (5 bases). This CDR3 comprises 17 residues. The germline V gene encodes CDR1 SGHTA and CDR2 FQGTGA. V was trimmed by 0 bases and J by 5 bases, leaving 17 bases between them.

V gene TRBV5-5 combines with J gene TRBJ1-4; D might be TRBD1 (5 bases). The CDR3 spans 14 residues. V was shortened by 2 bases and J by 13 bases, with 18 bases between the two germline ends. Germline CDR1 SGHKS, CDR2 YYEKEE (reference sequence). The CDR3 sequence is CASSFQGPEWGLFF. The CDR3 coding sequence is TGTGCCAGCAGCTTCCAGGGTCCCGAGTGGGGACTGTTTTTT.

The genes are TRBV7-9 and TRBJ2-4; 9 positions agree with TRBD1. This CDR3 is 14 amino acids long. Trimming took 1 base from V and 8 from J; bases not matched to a gene: 3. Per the germline V gene, CDR1 is SEHNR and CDR2 is FQNEAQ (reference sequence). The CDR3 DNA follows: TGTGCCAGCAGCTTAGACGACAGGGGGGACATTCAGTACTTC. Its protein is CASSLDDRGDIQYF.

The chain couples TRBV5-1 to TRBJ2-1; the match to TRBD2 covers 7 bases. This CDR3 is 14 amino acids long. After removal of 4 bases from V and 5 bases from J, the junction contained 6 bases not matched to a gene. Germline V CDR1 and CDR2: SGHRS, YFSETQ. CDR3 amino acids: CASSPLAANNEQFF. In DNA, the CDR3 is TGCGCCAGCAGCCCTCTAGCGGCCAACAATGAGCAGTTCTTC.

This clone came up a few times. The genes are TRBV4-2 and TRBJ1-2, with TRBD1 as a possible D gene (5 bases). The V gene lost 1 base and the J gene lost 0 bases, with 12 bases spanning the gap. This CDR3 is built from 16 residues. Germline V gene sequence: CDR1 LGHNA, CDR2 YNFKEQ. This chain's CDR3 is CASSQAVGETNYGYTF. The CDR3 DNA sequence: TGTGCCAGCAGCCAAGCAGTAGGGGAGACTAACTATGGCTACACCTTC.

The DNA of the CDR3 is TGTGCCAGCAGTGATTCGGGGCGGGTAAGGACCTACGAGCAGTACTTC. Its protein product is CASSDSGRVRTYEQYF. The chain recombines TRBV2 with TRBJ2-7; the D call may be TRBD1 or TRBD2 (5 bases each). From germline, CDR1 is SNHLY and CDR2 FYNNEI. Between the trimmed V and J ends, which lost 3 bases and 2 bases, there was a span of 17 bases. The CDR3 is 16 residues long.

J is TRBJ2-6 and V is TRBV7-8; a weak D match, TRBD1 (5 bases). V was clipped by 5 bases and J by 1 base, with 6 bases between them. CDR3 size: 14 residues. Per the germline V gene, CDR1 is SGHVS and CDR2 is FQNEAQ. The CDR3 coding sequence is TGTGCCAGCAGCCCAGGGTCTGGGGCCAACGTCCTGACTTTC. Protein: CASSPGSGANVLTF.

This clone is a singleton in its sample. The gene calls are TRBV7-2 and TRBJ1-1, with D perhaps matching TRBD1 (5 bases). Germline CDR1 reads SGHTA; CDR2 reads FQGNSA. V lost 5 bases, J lost 9 bases, and 22 bases lay in between. The CDR3 length is 15 residues. In DNA form, the CDR3 reads TGTGCCAGCAGCCCGCGGGGGGGAACCGGCTATCAAGCTTTCTTT. Translating it yields CASSPRGGTGYQAFF.

The rearrangement links TRBV18 to TRBJ2-6; TRBD2 matches at 8 bases. The junction had 8 bases not matched to a gene; V was cut back by 3 bases and J by 4 bases. CDR3 size: 17 residues. Per the germline V gene, CDR1 is KGHSH and CDR2 is LQKENI. The CDR3, as DNA: TGTGCCAGCTCACCTGGACTAGCCGGCCGAGGGGCCAACGTCCTGACTTTC. Translation gives CASSPGLAGRGANVLTF.

This chain connects TRBV18 to TRBJ2-1, with 9 bases matching TRBD1. CDR1 is KGHSH and CDR2 is LQKENI in the germline V gene. There are 16 residues in the CDR3. Unmatched junction bases numbered 9, after V lost 5 bases and J lost 4 bases. The CDR3 sequence is CASSGPGQGDYNEQFF. CDR3 in DNA: TGTGCCAGCTCAGGTCCGGGACAGGGAGATTACAATGAGCAGTTCTTC.

This clone was picked up a small number of times. This chain connects TRBV15 to TRBJ2-3; D gene uncertain. This CDR3 region has 15 residues. Germline-derived CDR1 and CDR2 are LNHNV and YYDKDF (reference sequence). V was pared by 3 bases and J by 0 bases, with 10 bases between. The CDR3 nucleotides read TGTGCCACCAGCAGGACAAAGGGTAGCACAGATACGCAGTATTTT. Its protein is CATSRTKGSTDTQYF. Drawing the rest from reference TRBV15 and TRBJ2-3, the complete variable domain is DAMVIQNPRYQVTQFGKPVTLSCSQTLNHNVMYWYQQKSSQAPKLLFHYYDKDFNNEADTPDNFQSRRPNTSFCFLDIRSPGLGDTAMYLCATSRTKGSTDTQYFGPGTRLTVL.

The chain joins TRBV5-1 to TRBJ1-2, with 10 bases that match TRBD1. Germline loops: CDR1 SGHRS, CDR2 YFSETQ. This CDR3 is built from 15 residues. Trimming took 4 bases from V and 4 from J; bases not matched to a gene: 7. DNA for the CDR3: TGCGCCAGCAGCGTGACAGGGGGCTATGCCTATGGCTACACCTTC. It codes for CASSVTGGYAYGYTF.

The rearrangement links TRBV6-5 to TRBJ1-3; TRBD1 is a possible D gene (6 bases). The CDR3 covers 16 residues. Germline CDR1 reads MNHEY; CDR2 reads SVGAGI. The germline V and J ends were trimmed by 0 bases and 3 bases, with 12 bases remaining between them. The DNA for the CDR3 is TGTGCCAGCAGTTACTCAGGGGGGATGGGTGGAAACACCATATATTTT. Its translation: CASSYSGGMGGNTIYF.

The chain carries TRBV27 and TRBJ1-3; D may be TRBD1 (6 bases). The CDR3 contains 16 residues. V lost 5 bases to trimming and J lost 4 bases, with 18 bases between them. Germline V gene lookup returns CDR1 MNHEY and CDR2 SMNVEV (reference sequence). The chain's CDR3 is CASSVGCRGLGNTIYF. The CDR3 DNA reads TGTGCCAGCAGTGTAGGTTGCAGGGGTTTAGGAAACACCATATATTTT.

The V and J genes are TRBV27 and TRBJ1-2, with D perhaps TRBD1 (6 bases). The germline V gene has CDR1 MNHEY and CDR2 SMNVEV (reference sequence). The V end was cut by 4 bases, the J end by 5 bases, with 14 bases between. The CDR3 has 14 residues. The CDR3 here is CASSSKQGWYGYTF. Here the CDR3 DNA reads TGTGCCAGCAGTTCAAAACAGGGTTGGTATGGCTACACCTTC.

The CDR3 protein is CAPSRRGITDTQYF. CDR3 nucleotide sequence: TGTGCCCCTAGTCGGCGGGGAATCACAGATACGCAGTATTTT. J is TRBJ2-3 and V is TRBV2; D is possibly TRBD2 (6 bases). This CDR3 contains 14 residues. In germline, CDR1 is SNHLY, CDR2 FYNNEI. V gave up 11 bases and J gave up 2 bases, with 17 bases separating them.

The chain couples TRBV29-1 to TRBJ2-1; D is uncertain. Trimming cost V 7 bases and J 0 bases, with 10 bases left between them. This CDR3 is built from 13 residues. CDR1 and CDR2 (germline): SQVTM, ANQGSEA. DNA of the CDR3: TGCAGCGGTGACGTGGGCTCCTACAATGAGCAGTTCTTC. Encoded protein: CSGDVGSYNEQFF.

In this sample, this clone turned up once. This chain uses TRBV28 with TRBJ2-7; 7 bases map to TRBD2. The ends lost 10 bases at V and 3 bases at J; junction bases unmatched: 30. This CDR3 has 20 amino acids. Germline V gene data show CDR1 as MDHEN and CDR2 as SYDVKM. CDR3 amino acids: CATTGSHGAGRGVGDYEQYF. The CDR3 nucleotides are TGTGCCACCACGGGAAGTCACGGAGCAGGGAGGGGAGTTGGGGACTACGAGCAGTACTTC.

This rearrangement joins TRBV11-2 to TRBJ2-6, with 9 bases matching TRBD2. The J segment lost 0 bases and the V segment lost 3 bases, leaving 0 bases of the junction unmatched. Germline-derived CDR1 and CDR2 are SGHAT and FQNNGV. The CDR3 consists of 16 residues. The CDR3 region is CASSFSGSSGANVLTF. Written as DNA, the CDR3 is TGTGCCAGCAGCTTTAGCGGGAGCTCTGGGGCCAACGTCCTGACTTTC.

The chain couples TRBV29-1 to TRBJ2-1, with 8 bases matching TRBD2. The CDR3 is 16 amino acids. CDR1 and CDR2 (germline): SQVTM, ANQGSEA. V lost 4 bases to trimming and J lost 2 bases; unmatched junction nucleotides: 10. CDR3: CSVAGVERGTYNEQFF. The CDR3 nucleotides read TGCAGCGTTGCAGGGGTTGAGCGGGGGACCTACAATGAGCAGTTCTTC.

CDR3 bases: TGCGCCAGCAGCCGAGGGGGGACAGGAACCTACCAAGAGACCCAGTACTTC. Translation gives CASSRGGTGTYQETQYF. The V and J genes are TRBV5-1 and TRBJ2-5; TRBD1 agrees at 8 bases. CDR3 length equals 17 residues. CDR1 and CDR2 (germline): SGHRS, YFSETQ. Losses at the gene ends were 4 bases for V and 0 bases for J; bases not matched to a gene: 11.

The rearrangement joins TRBV2 to TRBJ1-5; D is unclear. Germline assignment: CDR1 SNHLY and CDR2 FYNNEI. Deletions cut 8 bases from V and 0 bases from J, with 5 bases between. CDR3 length equals 12 residues. CDR3 sequence: CASHDSNQPQHF. The CDR3 DNA follows: TGTGCCAGCCATGATAGCAATCAGCCCCAGCATTTT.

About this clone itself: Distinct nucleotide sequences in the sample also encode this CDR3. The CDR3 here is CASTYDTEGNQPQHF. The CDR3 nucleotides read TGTGCCAGCACCTATGACACAGAGGGCAATCAGCCCCAGCATTTT. The rearrangement joins TRBV6-1 to TRBJ1-5; no clear D gene. Germline-derived CDR1 and CDR2 are MNHNS and SASEGT. The CDR3 is made up of 15 amino acids. V shed 7 bases and J shed 2 bases, with 15 bases lying between them.

A few counts support this clone. The chain links TRBV2 to TRBJ1-5; D is undetermined. CDR1 is SNHLY, CDR2 FYNNEI, per germline. V was pared by 2 bases and J by 4 bases, with 9 bases between. The CDR3 consists of 14 residues. The CDR3 is CASSEMTQNQPQHF. In nucleotides, the CDR3 is TGTGCCAGCAGTGAAATGACACAAAATCAGCCCCAGCATTTT.

CDR3: CASSPGSAGSRTQHF. The CDR3 DNA reads TGTGCCAGCAGCCCGGGGTCCGCAGGTAGCCGGACCCAGCATTTT. The chain couples TRBV28 to TRBJ1-5; D is uncertain. Germline V CDR1 and CDR2: MDHEN, SYDVKM. V was trimmed by 6 bases and J by 11 bases, leaving 23 bases between them. The CDR3 runs 15 residues.